Listed below are T cell receptor beta chains from one sample, sequenced in a study of cytomegalovirus exposure and HLA in healthy donors. This table comes from immunoSEQ multiplex PCR, and its TCRdb copy is limited to in-frame clones, with some not included. There are some 140,000 clones in the sample; around 80% occur only once, and approximately 2% lies in the top ten. The specimen was PBMCs. These receptors all come from a female donor in good health and CMV-seropositive. The CDR3 runs from the conserved cysteine through the conserved F or W. Each record gives: CDR3 protein, CDR3 DNA, D gene, clone size, J gene, V gene. D genes are given only for firm matches. Size tells how often a clone was seen (once, few, many) or the class of an expanded clone, and some rows leave it out.

CASSLGGGRGYTF TGTGCCAGCAGCTTGGGAGGCGGTCGGGGCTACACCTTC NA NA TRBJ1-2 TRBV5-4
CASSEDRAGTYEQYF TGTGCCAGCAGTGAGGACAGGGCGGGGACCTACGAGCAGTACTTC TRBD1 NA TRBJ2-7 TRBV2
CASAPGTSGRYEQYF TGTGCCAGCGCGCCCGGGACTAGCGGGAGGTACGAGCAGTACTTC TRBD2 few TRBJ2-7 TRBV6-1
CASSQEYQGSDEQYF TGTGCCAGCAGCCAAGAGTACCAGGGGTCCGACGAGCAGTACTTC NA once TRBJ2-7 TRBV4-2
CASSDDRVSTQYF TGTGCCAGTAGTGACGACAGGGTGTCGACCCAGTACTTC TRBD1 NA TRBJ2-5 TRBV19
CASSVDRDYQQFF TGTGCCAGCAGCGTAGACCGGGACTATCAGCAGTTCTTC TRBD2 NA TRBJ2-1 TRBV9
CASTVEAEAFF TGTGCCAGCACGGTAGAAGCTGAAGCTTTCTTT NA NA TRBJ1-1 TRBV2
CASGRGPNWNTIYF TGTGCCAGCGGCAGGGGGCCTAATTGGAACACCATATATTTT TRBD1 NA TRBJ1-3 TRBV2
CASSLDPSGGYEQYF TGCGCCAGCAGCTTGGACCCTAGCGGGGGCTACGAGCAGTACTTC TRBD2 once TRBJ2-7 TRBV5-1
CASRILTGGRETQYF TGCGCCAGCCGTATTCTGACGGGGGGCAGGGAGACCCAGTACTTC NA NA TRBJ2-5 TRBV5-1
CASSPGTQYF TGTGCCAGCAGTCCGGGGACCCAGTACTTC NA NA TRBJ2-5 TRBV2
CSVLQGGSSYEQYF TGCAGCGTTTTACAGGGAGGGAGCTCCTACGAGCAGTACTTC NA NA TRBJ2-7 TRBV29-1
CASSLDGGTARMAEAFF TGCGCCAGCAGCTTGGATGGGGGGACAGCGCGGATGGCTGAAGCTTTCTTT TRBD1 once TRBJ1-1 TRBV5-1
CASSSDTSTDTQYF TGCGCCAGCAGCTCAGACACTAGCACAGATACGCAGTATTTT NA few TRBJ2-3 TRBV5-1
CASSLADRGNTGELFF TGTGCCAGCAGCTTAGCGGACAGGGGGAACACCGGGGAGCTGTTTTTT TRBD1 NA TRBJ2-2 TRBV11-2
CTSSQGAASGTSYEQYF TGCACCAGCAGCCAAGGCGCGGCTAGCGGGACCTCCTACGAGCAGTACTTC NA NA TRBJ2-7 TRBV1
CASLSPTGSGNTIYF TGTGCCAGCTTATCCCCTACAGGTTCCGGAAACACCATATATTTT NA NA TRBJ1-3 TRBV19
CASSKMRRNEQFF TGTGCCAGCAGCAAAATGAGGAGAAATGAGCAGTTCTTC NA NA TRBJ2-1 TRBV9
CASNSGGAHGYTF TGTGCCAGCAATTCGGGGGGCGCGCATGGCTACACCTTC NA NA TRBJ1-2 TRBV7-9
CASSPDSPHSGNTIYF TGCGCCAGCAGCCCAGACAGCCCTCACTCTGGAAACACCATATATTTT NA NA TRBJ1-3 TRBV5-1
CASSLSGAGGDEQFF TGTGCCAGCAGCCTGTCGGGGGCGGGAGGGGACGAGCAGTTCTTC TRBD2 NA TRBJ2-1 TRBV11-2
CASSFSGQGSAKQYF TGTGCCAGCAGTTTTTCGGGACAGGGCTCGGCGAAGCAGTACTTC TRBD1 NA TRBJ2-7 TRBV27
CASSHGTAGTEAFF TGCGCCAGCAGCCATGGGACAGCGGGCACTGAAGCTTTCTTT TRBD1 NA TRBJ1-1 TRBV10-2
CASSESQAFYGYTF TGTGCCAGCAGTGAATCACAGGCTTTTTATGGCTACACCTTC NA NA TRBJ1-2 TRBV6-1
CASSATTGTGDHEQYF TGTGCCAGCAGCGCCACCACCGGGACAGGGGACCACGAGCAGTACTTC TRBD1 once TRBJ2-7 TRBV7-6
CASSLAQQGFSYNEQFF TGCGCCAGCAGCTTGGCCCAACAGGGCTTCTCCTACAATGAGCAGTTCTTC NA once TRBJ2-1 TRBV5-1
CASKRGLAVYEQYF TGTGCCAGCAAAAGGGGACTAGCGGTTTACGAGCAGTACTTC TRBD2 once TRBJ2-7 TRBV27
CASSEGGPSWGYNSPLHF TGTGCCAGCAGCGAGGGGGGGCCTTCGTGGGGCTATAATTCACCCCTCCACTTT NA NA TRBJ1-6 TRBV9
CASSASGQGGSRSYGYTF TGCGCCAGCAGCGCAAGCGGACAGGGCGGCTCTCGATCCTATGGCTACACCTTC TRBD1 NA TRBJ1-2 TRBV4-1
CASSPTSSYEQYF TGTGCCAGCTCACCTACCAGTTCCTACGAGCAGTACTTC NA NA TRBJ2-7 TRBV18
CASSLGTSGRVLREQYF TGTGCCAGCAGCCTGGGGACTAGCGGGCGGGTTTTACGGGAGCAGTACTTC TRBD2 once TRBJ2-7 TRBV13
CASSLGWTDGFF TGTGCCAGCAGCTTAGGGTGGACAGACGGTTTCTTT NA NA TRBJ1-1 TRBV2
CASSLSLGVGQPQHF TGTGCCAGCAGCTTAAGCCTGGGAGTGGGCCAGCCCCAGCATTTT NA once TRBJ1-5 TRBV11-2
CASSPTVNQETQYF TGTGCCAGCAGCCCTACAGTGAATCAAGAGACCCAGTACTTC NA NA TRBJ2-5 TRBV7-3
CASSYQGGTDEQYF TGTGCCAGCAGTTATCAAGGGGGTACCGACGAGCAGTACTTC NA NA TRBJ2-7 TRBV28
CASSPAGGGGSRVMNEQFF TGCGCCAGCAGCCCGGCGGGGGGCGGCGGGAGTAGAGTTATGAATGAGCAGTTCTTC TRBD2 NA TRBJ2-1 TRBV5-1
CASSYPGTGESYTF TGTGCCAGCAGTTACCCTGGGACAGGGGAGAGCTACACCTTC TRBD1 NA TRBJ1-2 TRBV6-5
CASSLGRVAGASYEQYF TGTGCCAGCAGCTTGGGCCGGGTAGCGGGTGCCTCCTACGAGCAGTACTTC TRBD2 NA TRBJ2-7 TRBV5-4
CASSQLYEQYF TGTGCCAGCAGTCAACTTTACGAGCAGTACTTC NA NA TRBJ2-7 TRBV6-6
CASSLSGDYEQYF TGTGCCAGCAGCTTATCGGGTGACTACGAGCAGTACTTC NA few TRBJ2-7 TRBV11-2
CASTPGAYNEQFF TGTGCCAGCACCCCCGGGGCCTACAATGAGCAGTTCTTC NA NA TRBJ2-1 TRBV2
CAISESNRGIVSGYTF TGTGCCATCAGTGAGTCGAATCGGGGGATCGTAAGTGGCTACACCTTC NA NA TRBJ1-2 TRBV10-3
CASSFQTGDDEQFF TGTGCCAGCAGCTTTCAGACAGGGGACGATGAGCAGTTCTTC TRBD1 NA TRBJ2-1 TRBV7-9
CASSFGGQGGNEQFF TGTGCCAGCAGTTTTGGGGGTCAGGGAGGAAATGAGCAGTTCTTC NA NA TRBJ2-1 TRBV28
CASSFEVAGDEQYF TGTGCCAGCAGCTTCGAAGTAGCGGGGGACGAGCAGTACTTC TRBD2 NA TRBJ2-7 TRBV11-2
CASSLAGRGGLYEQFF TGTGCCAGCAGCTTAGCAGGGCGGGGGGGCCTATATGAGCAGTTCTTC TRBD2 NA TRBJ2-1 TRBV11-2
CASTRAGTSNEQFF TGTGCCAGCACCCGAGCAGGGACTAGCAATGAGCAGTTCTTC TRBD2 few TRBJ2-1 TRBV2
CASSPLQGPRETQYF TGCGCCAGCAGCCCACTACAGGGCCCCAGGGAGACCCAGTACTTC NA NA TRBJ2-5 TRBV4-1
CASSMEGYSNQPQHF TGTGCCAGTAGTATGGAGGGATATAGCAATCAGCCCCAGCATTTT NA NA TRBJ1-5 TRBV19
CASSLNIQYYNEQFF TGTGCCAGCAGCCTAAACATTCAGTACTACAATGAGCAGTTCTTC NA NA TRBJ2-1 TRBV7-3
CASSLSAYEQYF TGTGCCAGCAGTTTATCAGCCTACGAGCAGTACTTC NA NA TRBJ2-7 TRBV28
CASSSGGATDTQYF TGTGCCAGCAGCTCCGGGGGGGCGACAGATACGCAGTATTTT TRBD2 NA TRBJ2-3 TRBV7-2
CASSPTSFTSGGPYEQYF TGTGCCAGCAGCCCCACCTCATTCACTAGCGGGGGGCCCTACGAGCAGTACTTC TRBD2 NA TRBJ2-7 TRBV7-9
CASRSGTGYEKLFF TGTGCCAGCAGGTCCGGGACAGGGTATGAAAAACTGTTTTTT TRBD1 NA TRBJ1-4 TRBV2
CAISALTSGSTDTQYF TGTGCCATCAGTGCATTGACTAGCGGGTCCACAGATACGCAGTATTTT TRBD2 NA TRBJ2-3 TRBV10-3
CASSATRGEQYF TGCGCCAGCAGCGCGACCAGGGGCGAGCAGTACTTC NA NA TRBJ2-7 TRBV5-1
CAWQAGAFYNEQFF TGTGCCTGGCAAGCGGGGGCCTTCTACAATGAGCAGTTCTTC TRBD2 few TRBJ2-1 TRBV30
CASSESESAEPQHF TGTGCCAGCAGTGAATCAGAGAGCGCGGAGCCCCAGCATTTT NA few TRBJ1-5 TRBV25-1
CASSLGTGGQEKLFF TGTGCCAGCAGCTTGGGGACAGGGGGACAGGAAAAACTGTTTTTT TRBD1 once TRBJ1-4 TRBV7-9
CASSSLAGGIQETQYF TGTGCCAGCAGTTCTCTAGCGGGAGGAATCCAAGAGACCCAGTACTTC TRBD2 NA TRBJ2-5 TRBV27